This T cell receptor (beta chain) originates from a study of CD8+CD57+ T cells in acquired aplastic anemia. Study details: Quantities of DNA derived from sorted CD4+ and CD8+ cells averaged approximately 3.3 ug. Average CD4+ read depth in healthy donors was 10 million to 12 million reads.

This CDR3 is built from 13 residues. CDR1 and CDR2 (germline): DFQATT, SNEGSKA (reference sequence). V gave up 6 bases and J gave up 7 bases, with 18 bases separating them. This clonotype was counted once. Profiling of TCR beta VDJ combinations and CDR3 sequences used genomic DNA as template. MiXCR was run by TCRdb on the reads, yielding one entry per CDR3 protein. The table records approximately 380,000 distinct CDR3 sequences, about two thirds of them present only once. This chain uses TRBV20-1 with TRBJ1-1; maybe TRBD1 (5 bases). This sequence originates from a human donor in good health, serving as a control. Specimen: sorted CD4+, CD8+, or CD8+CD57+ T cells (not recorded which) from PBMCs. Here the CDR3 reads CSASRRPGSEAFF. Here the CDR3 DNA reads TGCAGTGCCAGCAGGAGGCCAGGGAGTGAAGCTTTCTTT.